This is a list of T cell receptor beta chains from one sample in a study of cytomegalovirus exposure and HLA in healthy donors. Clones were read by immunoSEQ multiplex PCR, and TCRdb kept only the in-frame ones, dropping some. The data show some 240,000 clones, 80% to 95% seen once. The sequencing input was PBMCs. These receptors were obtained from a girl aged 2-10 years in good health and CMV-seronegative. Both conserved end residues are part of each CDR3. D genes are given only for firm matches.

v_call: TRBV21-1; d_call: -; j_call: TRBJ2-5; cdr3_nt: TGTGCCAGCAGCAAAGCGCTTTCTGTAGGCCGGCTGCCCTGGAGAGAGACCCAGTACTTC; cdr3_aa: CASSKALSVGRLPWRETQYF
v_call: TRBV6-1; d_call: TRBD1; j_call: TRBJ1-1; cdr3_nt: TGTGCCAGCAGTCGGCAGGGGGTGAACACTGAAGCTTTCTTT; cdr3_aa: CASSRQGVNTEAFF
v_call: TRBV27; d_call: -; j_call: TRBJ2-7; cdr3_nt: TGTGCCAGCAGTCCAGGCTTACGGTCGTTTTACGAGCAGTACTTC; cdr3_aa: CASSPGLRSFYEQYF
v_call: TRBV7-2; d_call: -; j_call: TRBJ2-7; cdr3_nt: TGTGCCACACCAATCCACAGGGCGAGGGAGCAGTACTTC; cdr3_aa: CATPIHRAREQYF
v_call: TRBV5-1; d_call: -; j_call: TRBJ2-5; cdr3_nt: TGCGCCAGCAGCTTGGACGGGACTCCCCAAGAGACCCAGTACTTC; cdr3_aa: CASSLDGTPQETQYF
v_call: TRBV9; d_call: TRBD1; j_call: TRBJ2-3; cdr3_nt: TGTGCCAGCAGCGGCTGGGACAGCCGTAGCACAGATACGCAGTATTTT; cdr3_aa: CASSGWDSRSTDTQYF
v_call: TRBV5-8; d_call: TRBD2; j_call: TRBJ2-7; cdr3_nt: TGTGCCAGCAGCCGCAGCGGGGGGTCGATCTACGAGCAGTACTTC; cdr3_aa: CASSRSGGSIYEQYF
v_call: TRBV5-1; d_call: TRBD1; j_call: TRBJ2-7; cdr3_nt: TGCGCCAGCAGCTTGCATGGGACAGGTCTCTACGAGCAGTACTTC; cdr3_aa: CASSLHGTGLYEQYF
v_call: TRBV5-4; d_call: TRBD2; j_call: TRBJ2-2; cdr3_nt: TGTGCCAGCAGCTTAGCGGGACTAGCGGGATTCACCGGGGAGCTGTTTTTT; cdr3_aa: CASSLAGLAGFTGELFF
v_call: TRBV2; d_call: -; j_call: TRBJ1-5; cdr3_nt: TGTGCCAGCGAGGCGGGGGTTTATCAGCCCCAGCATTTT; cdr3_aa: CASEAGVYQPQHF
v_call: TRBV11-2; d_call: TRBD2; j_call: TRBJ2-2; cdr3_nt: TGTGCCAGCAGCTCCGGACTAGGGAGAGACGGGGAGCTGTTTTTT; cdr3_aa: CASSSGLGRDGELFF
v_call: TRBV27; d_call: -; j_call: TRBJ2-1; cdr3_nt: TGTGCCAGCAGCACCGTGCCGGGCTCCTACAATGAGCAGTTCTTC; cdr3_aa: CASSTVPGSYNEQFF
v_call: TRBV15; d_call: TRBD1; j_call: TRBJ1-4; cdr3_nt: TGTGCCACCAGCTGGAACGGACAGGGGGCGAATTACCGGTTTTTT; cdr3_aa: CATSWNGQGANYRFF
v_call: TRBV18; d_call: -; j_call: TRBJ1-3; cdr3_nt: TGTGCCAGCTCACGCAGGATTCTTTGGTCTGACACCATATATTTT; cdr3_aa: CASSRRILWSDTIYF
v_call: TRBV9; d_call: TRBD2; j_call: TRBJ2-5; cdr3_nt: TGTGCCAGCAGCGTAGGGCTAGCGGGAGAGGTCTCAGAGACCCAGTACTTC; cdr3_aa: CASSVGLAGEVSETQYF
v_call: TRBV4-1; d_call: -; j_call: TRBJ2-3; cdr3_nt: TGCGCCAGCAGCCAGGTTTCCCGGGGGGCGGGGGATACGCAGTATTTT; cdr3_aa: CASSQVSRGAGDTQYF
v_call: TRBV29-1; d_call: -; j_call: TRBJ2-7; cdr3_nt: TGCAGCGTTGAAGGGAGCAGGGGCGAGCAGTACTTC; cdr3_aa: CSVEGSRGEQYF
v_call: TRBV6-1; d_call: TRBD1; j_call: TRBJ2-5; cdr3_nt: TGTGCCAGCAGTGAAAGACAGGGGGCTAGTGGGGAGACCCAGTACTTC; cdr3_aa: CASSERQGASGETQYF
v_call: TRBV7-8; d_call: TRBD1; j_call: TRBJ1-5; cdr3_nt: TGTGCCAGCAGTAATAACCGGGACAGGGGGAACCAGCCCCAGCATTTT; cdr3_aa: CASSNNRDRGNQPQHF
v_call: TRBV10-2; d_call: -; j_call: TRBJ1-5; cdr3_nt: TGCGCCAGCGAAGTTTTGGCAGGGACATATAGCAATCAGCCCCAGCATTTT; cdr3_aa: CASEVLAGTYSNQPQHF
v_call: TRBV28; d_call: TRBD1; j_call: TRBJ2-1; cdr3_nt: TGTGCCAGCAGCAGGACAGGGGGGAATGAGCAGTTCTTC; cdr3_aa: CASSRTGGNEQFF
v_call: TRBV19; d_call: -; j_call: TRBJ2-7; cdr3_nt: TGTGCCAGTAGTACGCATCCCTCGGGCGAGCAGTACTTC; cdr3_aa: CASSTHPSGEQYF